This T cell receptor (beta chain) was documented in a study of PD-L1 blockade in urothelial cancer. Background on the study: Researchers looked at the blood 3 weeks (second dose) and 6 weeks after treatment began.

Measured with immunoSEQ multiplex PCR; TCRdb has only the in-frame clones, and not every one. The table lists more than 40,000 clones, approximately 86% of them singletons. Study outcomes and limitations: Lower pretreatment blood TCR clonality, under the median, predicted better survival, researchers reported.

The germline V gene has CDR1 SNHLY and CDR2 FYNNEI. The CDR3 runs to 14 residues. With 6 bases clipped from V and 3 bases from J, the junction kept 6 bases outside the gene matches. Points on this clone: No antigen is known for it.

This sequence was found in a man between 60 and 75 years old with urothelial cancer. This chain uses TRBV2 with TRBJ2-7, with 9 bases that match TRBD2. The specimen was PBMCs, collected around atezolizumab (anti-PD-L1) treatment. Here the CDR3 DNA reads TGTGCCAGCAGAGGACTAGCGACTCTCTACGAGCAGTACTTC. This codes for CASRGLATLYEQYF.